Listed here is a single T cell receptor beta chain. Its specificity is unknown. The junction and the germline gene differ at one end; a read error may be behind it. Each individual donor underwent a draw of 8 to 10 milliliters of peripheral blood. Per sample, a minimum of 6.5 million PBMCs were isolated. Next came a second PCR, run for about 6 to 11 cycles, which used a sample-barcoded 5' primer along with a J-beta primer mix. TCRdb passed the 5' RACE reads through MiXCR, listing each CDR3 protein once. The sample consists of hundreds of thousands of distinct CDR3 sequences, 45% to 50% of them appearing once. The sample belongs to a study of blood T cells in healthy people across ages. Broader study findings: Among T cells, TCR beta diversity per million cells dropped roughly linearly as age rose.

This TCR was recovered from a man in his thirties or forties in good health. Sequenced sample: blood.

In DNA form, the CDR3 reads TGTGCCTGCAGCGGAGGGACAGGGGGCACTGAAGCTTTCTTT. Its protein product is CACSGGTGGTEAFF. The chain is built from TRBV13 and TRBJ1-1; TRBD1 agrees at 11 bases. The CDR3 consists of 14 residues. Germline CDR1 is PRHDT and CDR2 is FYEKMQ (reference sequence).